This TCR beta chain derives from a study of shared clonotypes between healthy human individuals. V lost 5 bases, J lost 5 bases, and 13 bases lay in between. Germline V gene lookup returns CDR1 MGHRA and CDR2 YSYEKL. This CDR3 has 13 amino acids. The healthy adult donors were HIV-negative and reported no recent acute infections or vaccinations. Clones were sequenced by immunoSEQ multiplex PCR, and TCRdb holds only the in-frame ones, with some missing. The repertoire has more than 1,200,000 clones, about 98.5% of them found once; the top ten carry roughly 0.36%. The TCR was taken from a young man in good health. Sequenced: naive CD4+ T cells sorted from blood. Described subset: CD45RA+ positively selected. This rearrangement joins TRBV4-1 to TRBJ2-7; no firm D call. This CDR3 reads CASSSNPFNEQYF. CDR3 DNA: TGCGCCAGCAGCTCCAATCCTTTTAACGAGCAGTACTTC.